This is a list of T cell receptor beta chains from one sample in a study of blood T cells in healthy people across ages. TCRdb reprocessed the 5' RACE reads via MiXCR and lists one record per CDR3 protein. The sample carries about 1.7 million distinct CDR3 sequences, roughly 28% recorded once. The sequenced material came from blood. These receptors were obtained from a woman in her 30s in good health. CDR3s include the opening cysteine and the closing phenylalanine or tryptophan. Each record gives: CDR3 protein, V gene, J gene, CDR3 length.

CDR3: CASSFPASGTQYF
V: TRBV28
J: TRBJ2-5
length: 13

CDR3: CASSQGTGYGADTQYF
V: TRBV4-1
J: TRBJ2-3
length: 16

CDR3: CAVKLAGANEQFF
V: TRBV10-3
J: TRBJ2-1
length: 13

CDR3: CATSETGELFF
V: TRBV24-1
J: TRBJ2-2
length: 11

CDR3: CASSFRGLSYEQYF
V: TRBV12-3/TRBV12-4
J: TRBJ2-7
length: 14

CDR3: CASSARGQTNTEAFF
V: TRBV7-2
J: TRBJ1-1
length: 15

CDR3: CASSLEGGGGYNEQYF
V: TRBV5-1
J: -
length: 16

CDR3: CASSPVDRVQYF
V: TRBV14
J: TRBJ2-5
length: 12

CDR3: CAIKPQTGTEQFF
V: TRBV10-3
J: TRBJ2-1
length: 13

CDR3: CASRGHAADTQYF
V: TRBV6-5
J: TRBJ2-3
length: 13

CDR3: CASSQEGDLKGTDTQYF
V: TRBV14
J: TRBJ2-3
length: 17

CDR3: CSVKRTTEDYTF
V: TRBV29-1
J: TRBJ1-2
length: 12

CDR3: CASGLPPLGGPGTQYF
V: TRBV12-5
J: TRBJ2-5
length: 16

CDR3: CSSRDFLRFF
V: TRBV20-1
J: TRBJ2-1
length: 10

CDR3: CSVSLAGNKETQYF
V: TRBV29-1
J: TRBJ2-5
length: 14

CDR3: CASSWDRLTYEQYF
V: TRBV5-1
J: TRBJ2-7
length: 14

CDR3: CASSLGGVLTF
V: TRBV7-2
J: TRBJ2-6
length: 11

CDR3: CASSERAVNQPQHF
V: TRBV6-1
J: TRBJ1-5
length: 14

CDR3: CASSSRSYEQFF
V: TRBV28
J: TRBJ2-1
length: 12

CDR3: CASSVPVGSQETQYF
V: TRBV7-9
J: TRBJ2-5
length: 15